This entry concerns a single T cell receptor (beta chain). The antigen is unknown. This sample was taken from a study of early T cells in non-severe SARS-CoV-2 infection. Study as a whole: Alpha and beta chains were unpaired, from unsorted whole-blood bulk RNA.

Study-wide points: A preference for anti-spike CD8 responses marked VDJdb matching, which missed private and CD4 specificities.

Each cDNA molecule carried a unique molecular identifier. TCRdb processed the 5' RACE reads anew with MiXCR; each CDR3 protein has one entry. The sample includes about 80,000 distinct CDR3 sequences, 5% of them seen just once. The clonotype comes from an adult who was a healthcare worker with PCR-confirmed SARS-CoV-2 infection or an uninfected control (not recorded which). The sample was whole blood, taken at baseline.

The CDR3 here is CASSSETGEKTDTQYF. The CDR3 region has the DNA TGTGCCAGCAGCTCAGAGACAGGGGAGAAGACAGATACGCAGTATTTT. The V gene is TRBV7-9, the J gene TRBJ2-3, with TRBD1 identical over 8 bases. This CDR3 region has 16 residues. The ends lost 4 bases at V and 3 bases at J; junction bases unmatched: 9. CDR1 SEHNR and CDR2 FQNEAQ come from the germline V gene (reference sequence).